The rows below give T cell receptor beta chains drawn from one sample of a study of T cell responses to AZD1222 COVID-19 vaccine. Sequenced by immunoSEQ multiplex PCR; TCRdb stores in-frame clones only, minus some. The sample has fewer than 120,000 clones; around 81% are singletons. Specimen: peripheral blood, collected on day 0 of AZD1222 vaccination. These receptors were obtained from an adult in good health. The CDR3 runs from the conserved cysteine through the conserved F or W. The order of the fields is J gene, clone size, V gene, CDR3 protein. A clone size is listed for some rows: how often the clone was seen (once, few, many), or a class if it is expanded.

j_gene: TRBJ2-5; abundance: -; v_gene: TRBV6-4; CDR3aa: CASRNYGSTGGRETQYF
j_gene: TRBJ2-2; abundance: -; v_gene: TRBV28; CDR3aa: CASSPLSGTSGSINTGELFF
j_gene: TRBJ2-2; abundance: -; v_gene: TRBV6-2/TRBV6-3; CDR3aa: CASSYLLVSTGELFF
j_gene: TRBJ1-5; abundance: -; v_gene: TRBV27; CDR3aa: CASSLTGNQPQHF
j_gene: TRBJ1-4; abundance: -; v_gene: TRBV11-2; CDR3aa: CASSSWTGSPTNEKLFF
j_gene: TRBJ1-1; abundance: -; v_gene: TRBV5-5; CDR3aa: CASSLEWGTEAFF
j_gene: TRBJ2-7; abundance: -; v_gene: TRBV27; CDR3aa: CASSLGSYEQYF
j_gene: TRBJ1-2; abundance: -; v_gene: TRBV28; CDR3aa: CASSLLNYGYTF
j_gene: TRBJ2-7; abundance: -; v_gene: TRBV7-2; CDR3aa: CASSSPRLSSYEQYF
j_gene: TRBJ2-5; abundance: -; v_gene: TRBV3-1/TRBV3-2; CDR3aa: CASSHFDSAQETQYF
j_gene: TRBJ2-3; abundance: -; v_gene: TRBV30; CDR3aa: CAWSGGGGTDTQYF
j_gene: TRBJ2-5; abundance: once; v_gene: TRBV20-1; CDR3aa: CSASLAGTQYF
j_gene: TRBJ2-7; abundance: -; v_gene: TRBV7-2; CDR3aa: CASSPTRDFYEQYF
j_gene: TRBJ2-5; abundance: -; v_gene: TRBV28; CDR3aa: CASSSLRETQYF
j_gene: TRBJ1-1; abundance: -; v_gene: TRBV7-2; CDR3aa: CASSIYSGRMNTEAFF
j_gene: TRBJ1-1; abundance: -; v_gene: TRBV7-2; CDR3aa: CASSPGPPKTEAFF
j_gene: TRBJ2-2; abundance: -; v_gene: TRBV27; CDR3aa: CASSLSGFTGELFF
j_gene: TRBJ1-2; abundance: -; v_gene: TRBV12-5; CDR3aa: CASGCSIPGQGINTF
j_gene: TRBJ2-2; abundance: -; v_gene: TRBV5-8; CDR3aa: CASSSLGTGLGTGELFF
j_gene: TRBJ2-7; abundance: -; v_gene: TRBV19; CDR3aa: CASSIRGGEQYF
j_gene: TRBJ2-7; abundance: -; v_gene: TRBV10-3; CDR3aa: CAISESIGQGGEQYF
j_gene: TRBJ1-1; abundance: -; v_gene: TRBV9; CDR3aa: CASSVMANTEAFF
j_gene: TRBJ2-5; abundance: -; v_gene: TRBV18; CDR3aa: CASSDGARETQYF
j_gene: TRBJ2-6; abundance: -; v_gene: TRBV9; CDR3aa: CASSRTGAGRSGANVLTF
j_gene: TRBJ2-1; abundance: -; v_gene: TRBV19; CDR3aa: CASSTSGREMLSYNEQFF
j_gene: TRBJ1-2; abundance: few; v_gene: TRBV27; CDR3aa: CASSQGQGDYGYTF